A selection of T cell receptor beta chains follows, all from one sample in a study of cytomegalovirus exposure and HLA in healthy donors. Measured with immunoSEQ multiplex PCR; TCRdb has only the in-frame clones, and not every one. This sample has approximately 100,000 clones, with about 76% found just once. Specimen: PBMCs. All receptors come from a woman aged 35 to 49 in good health and CMV-seropositive. The CDR3 runs from the conserved cysteine through the conserved F or W. The order of the fields is J gene, V gene, D gene, clone size, CDR3 DNA, CDR3 protein. A D gene is named only where the DNA matches it firmly. Where a row states a size, it is once, few, many or the class of an expanded clone; other rows omit it.

>TRBJ2-7|TRBV6-1|TRBD1|-
TGTGCCAGCAGTCGCCCATCGACAGGGTCCTACGAGCAGTACTTC
CASSRPSTGSYEQYF
>TRBJ1-5|TRBV2|-|-
TGTGCCGCCAGATGGGCCTACAATCAGCCCCAGCATTTT
CAARWAYNQPQHF
>TRBJ2-7|TRBV7-6|-|-
TGTGCCAGCAGCCCAAGACTAGAGCAGTACTTC
CASSPRLEQYF
>TRBJ1-1|TRBV28|-|once
TGTGCCAGCAATTGGGCTTATGCTTTGGGGCAAACGGGGGACACTGAAGCTTTCTTT
CASNWAYALGQTGDTEAFF
>TRBJ1-2|TRBV12-5|-|once
TGTGCTAGCACAGGTTTGGATGGCTACACCTTC
CASTGLDGYTF
>TRBJ1-1|TRBV7-8|TRBD1|-
TGTGCCAGCAGCAGACAGGGAGGCACTGAAGCTTTCTTT
CASSRQGGTEAFF
>TRBJ2-1|TRBV5-4|TRBD2|-
TGTGCCAGCAGCTTGGTGTTCCGGGGGGGCCACAATGAGCAGTTCTTC
CASSLVFRGGHNEQFF
>TRBJ1-4|TRBV6-5|-|-
TGTGCCAGCTCAGGGGTTGCAACTAATGAAAAACTGTTTTTT
CASSGVATNEKLFF
>TRBJ1-1|TRBV9|TRBD1|once
TGTGCCAGCACCCCAGGGACAGGGAACACTGAAGCTTTCTTT
CASTPGTGNTEAFF
>TRBJ2-3|TRBV19|-|-
TGTGCCAGTAGAGGGGGGGGTACAGATACGCAGTATTTT
CASRGGGTDTQYF
>TRBJ1-2|TRBV7-8|-|few
TGTGCCAGCGCAGTGGGGAGGACTGGCTACACCTTC
CASAVGRTGYTF
>TRBJ1-2|TRBV30|-|-
TGTGCCTGGAATTTAGTCCCGGGAACCGGCTACACCTTC
CAWNLVPGTGYTF
>TRBJ1-6|TRBV12-5|TRBD1|-
TGTGCTAGTGGTCCCTCCGGGACAGCCTATAATTCACCCCTCCACTTT
CASGPSGTAYNSPLHF
>TRBJ1-3|TRBV5-6|-|-
TGTGCCAGCAGTTCAGGGATACTGTCTGGAAACACCATATATTTT
CASSSGILSGNTIYF
>TRBJ1-3|TRBV6-5|-|-
TGTGCCAGCAGTGGCACGACTGGAAACACCATATATTTT
CASSGTTGNTIYF
>TRBJ2-5|TRBV9|TRBD2|-
TGTGCCAGCAGCGTATCTAGCGGGGGGGCGGAGACCCAGTACTTC
CASSVSSGGAETQYF
>TRBJ1-5|TRBV2|TRBD1|once
TGTGCCAGCAGGCGGGACAGGGGTGGCAATCAGCCCCAGCATTTT
CASRRDRGGNQPQHF
>TRBJ1-2|TRBV19|-|few
TGTGCCAGTAGTCCAGGGCTCAGTAGGAATGGCTACACCTTC
CASSPGLSRNGYTF
>TRBJ1-1|TRBV30|TRBD1|few
TGTGCCTGGCGAGGGGGCTTAACTGAAGCTTTCTTT
CAWRGGLTEAFF
>TRBJ2-7|TRBV18|-|-
TGTGCCAGCTCACCAATGGCTAGCCCCGACGAGCAGTACTTC
CASSPMASPDEQYF
>TRBJ2-7|TRBV28|-|-
TGTGCCAGCAGTCAGGCCAGGCTTCTATTTTCCTACGAGCAGTACTTC
CASSQARLLFSYEQYF
>TRBJ2-2|TRBV9|TRBD2|-
TGTGCCAGCAGCGTAGTTTCCCGGACTAGCGGCACCGGGGAGCTGTTTTTT
CASSVVSRTSGTGELFF
>TRBJ2-2|TRBV5-1|TRBD2|-
TGCGCCAGCAGGGCGGGGGGCGACCACACCGGGGAGCTGTTTTTT
CASRAGGDHTGELFF
>TRBJ1-5|TRBV5-5|-|few
TGTGCCAGCAGCCCGGGAGCGTCTTCTCCCCAGCATTTT
CASSPGASSPQHF
>TRBJ2-6|TRBV4-1|-|-
TGCGCCAGCAGCCAAGATTGGGTCCAGGGATACTCTGGGGCCAACGTCCTGACTTTC
CASSQDWVQGYSGANVLTF
>TRBJ1-2|TRBV30|-|-
TGTGCCTGGAGTGGCGGGGGCTGGGGCTACACCTTC
CAWSGGGWGYTF
>TRBJ2-7|TRBV2|-|-
TGTGCCAGCAGACAAGACAGCTACGAGCAGTACTTC
CASRQDSYEQYF
>TRBJ2-7|TRBV5-1|TRBD1|few
TGCGCCAGCAGTTATAATTTTGGGACAGGGGACAACGAGCAGTACTTC
CASSYNFGTGDNEQYF
>TRBJ2-6|TRBV7-9|-|-
TGTGCCAGCAGCGCGGTGCGCTACTCTGGGGCCAACGTCCTGACTTTC
CASSAVRYSGANVLTF
>TRBJ1-1|TRBV28|TRBD1|-
TGTGCCAGCAGCACCCTCGGACAGGGTTGGACTGAAGCTTTCTTT
CASSTLGQGWTEAFF